What follows are 2 T cell receptor beta chains derived from one specimen sequenced in a study of T cells after posttransplantation cyclophosphamide. Busulfan-fludarabine conditioning, marrow transplant, and cyclophosphamide on days +3 and +4 were administered. The table came from immunoSEQ multiplex PCR; TCRdb's copy has only in-frame clones and leaves some out. The sample yields more than 9,500 clones, about 93% seen once. The sequencing here drew on PBMCs, taken after allogeneic stem cell transplant with posttransplant cyclophosphamide. These receptors came from a female patient in her 30s who received an allogeneic stem cell transplant from an unrelated donor, was CMV-positive, and had no GVHD. Some T cells may possibly be graft donor cells.

This clone was detected only once. This chain uses TRBV10-3 with TRBJ2-5, with D possibly being TRBD1 (6 bases). The CDR3 runs to 13 residues. V was trimmed by 6 bases and J by 5 bases, leaving 13 bases between them. The germline V gene encodes CDR1 ENHRY and CDR2 SYGVKD. CDR3 DNA sequence: TGTGCCATCAGCAGGGGTTGGGGGGAGACCCAGTACTTC. Encoded protein: CAISRGWGETQYF.

V usage is TRBV11-2 and J usage is TRBJ2-7, with D unresolved. CDR1 and CDR2 (germline): SGHAT, FQNNGV. The CDR3 is 14 amino acids. The germline V and J ends were trimmed by 1 base and 0 bases, with 7 bases remaining between them. For the CDR3, the DNA is TGTGCCAGCAGCTTAGTTCGGAGCTCCTACGAGCAGTACTTC. Translated: CASSLVRSSYEQYF.